This T cell receptor beta chain is drawn from a study of cytotoxic CD8 clonotypes in ibrutinib-treated CLL. Study conclusions and caveats: The public clonotypes identified were infrequent and showed contraction or stability on treatment. Clonality showed a rise at ibrutinib response that reversed toward baseline at progression.

A word on this clone: Its antigen is unknown.

Per the germline V gene, CDR1 is SNHLY and CDR2 is FYNNEI. This CDR3 region has 13 residues. V dropped 3 bases and J dropped 7 bases, with 10 bases sitting between them. Depth targeted 1 in 200,000 to 1 in 1 million T cells, averaging approximately 9.9x coverage per clonotype. Sequenced by immunoSEQ multiplex PCR; TCRdb stores in-frame clones only, minus some. The sample shows approximately 48,000 clones, roughly 53% of them seen only once. The TCR beta libraries used about 2.2 micrograms of genomic DNA that came from cryopreserved PBMCs. This chain uses TRBV2 with TRBJ1-5, with D unclear. The sequencing used PBMCs, collected after 12 months of ibrutinib treatment. The sequence was obtained from a human donor with chronic lymphocytic leukemia. The CDR3 nucleotides read TGTGCCAGCAGTGATTGGCGCGACCAGCCCCAGCATTTT. Translating gives CASSDWRDQPQHF.